This TCR beta chain was recorded in a study of blood T cell repertoires in COVID-19. Study details: Material from acute and convalescent COVID-19 was sourced from the United States, Italy and Spain.

Libraries were prepared by immunoSEQ multiplex PCR; TCRdb keeps only in-frame clonotypes and omits some of them. The data hold fewer than 200,000 clones, with roughly nine tenths observed a single time. The CDR3 is 15 amino acids. J lost 2 bases, V lost 0 bases, and 1 base had no gene match. The germline CDR1 and CDR2 sequences are SGDLS and YYNGEE. Material for sequencing was peripheral blood. The J gene is TRBJ2-1, the V gene TRBV9; 8 nucleotides match TRBD1. This TCR was sampled from a man in his fifties or sixties with acute or convalescent COVID-19. The CDR3 DNA is TGTGCCAGCAGCGTAGAGGGACAGGCCTACAATGAGCAGTTCTTC. Translation gives CASSVEGQAYNEQFF.